A selection of T cell receptor beta chains follows, all from one sample in a study of T-cell reconstitution after alpha-beta-depleted transplantation in children. TCRdb redid the calling of the PCR reads with MiXCR, one entry per CDR3 protein. The sample has approximately 79,000 distinct CDR3 sequences; around 18% are singletons. Here the sequenced sample was PBMCs, mostly from graft donor cells, taken 360 days after TCRalphabeta/CD19-depleted stem cell transplant. The receptors derive from a male patient aged 2-15 years who had a stem cell transplant for acute lymphoblastic leukemia, so the T cells may come from the graft donor. Each CDR3 is given with its conserved first and last residue. D genes are given only for firm matches. Some rows mark clone size as missing; the rest say once, few, many or name a class of expanded clone.

d_call: TRBD1
j_call: TRBJ2-4
v_call: TRBV12-3/TRBV12-4
clone_size: few
cdr3_aa: CASTRTGDKNIQYF
cdr3_nt: TGTGCCAGCACTCGGACAGGAGACAAAAACATTCAGTACTTC

d_call: NA
j_call: TRBJ2-7
v_call: TRBV6-6
clone_size: NA
cdr3_aa: CASKGSSYEQYF
cdr3_nt: TGTGCCAGCAAAGGCAGCTCCTACGAGCAGTACTTC

d_call: NA
j_call: TRBJ2-7
v_call: TRBV7-9
clone_size: many
cdr3_aa: CASSLAWENEQYF
cdr3_nt: TGTGCCAGCAGCTTAGCGTGGGAGAACGAGCAGTACTTC

d_call: NA
j_call: TRBJ2-2
v_call: TRBV9
clone_size: NA
cdr3_aa: CASSAQGPGELFF
cdr3_nt: TGTGCCAGCAGCGCCCAGGGCCCCGGGGAGCTGTTTTTT

d_call: TRBD2
j_call: TRBJ2-3
v_call: TRBV7-9
clone_size: NA
cdr3_aa: CASSFEREPRTDTQYF
cdr3_nt: TGTGCCAGCAGCTTCGAGCGGGAGCCACGCACAGATACGCAGTATTTT

d_call: NA
j_call: TRBJ2-2
v_call: TRBV5-6
clone_size: NA
cdr3_aa: CASSFRSGPGELFF
cdr3_nt: TGTGCCAGCAGCTTCCGGTCGGGGCCCGGGGAGCTGTTTTTT

d_call: TRBD2
j_call: TRBJ2-7
v_call: TRBV19
clone_size: NA
cdr3_aa: CASSKGLADSYEQYF
cdr3_nt: TGTGCCAGTAGTAAGGGACTAGCGGACTCCTACGAGCAGTACTTC

d_call: NA
j_call: TRBJ2-7
v_call: TRBV7-9
clone_size: few
cdr3_aa: CASSLAQGRIEEQYF
cdr3_nt: TGTGCCAGCAGCTTAGCACAGGGGAGGATAGAGGAGCAGTACTTC

d_call: TRBD2
j_call: TRBJ2-3
v_call: TRBV7-2
clone_size: many
cdr3_aa: CASSPGLAEGLADTQYF
cdr3_nt: TGTGCCAGCAGCCCAGGACTAGCGGAGGGTTTGGCAGATACGCAGTATTTT

d_call: NA
j_call: TRBJ2-5
v_call: TRBV29-1
clone_size: few
cdr3_aa: CSVAVVARETQYF
cdr3_nt: TGCAGCGTTGCCGTAGTTGCGAGAGAGACCCAGTACTTC

d_call: TRBD2
j_call: TRBJ2-1
v_call: TRBV7-9
clone_size: NA
cdr3_aa: CASSSNRVAGDNEQFF
cdr3_nt: TGTGCCAGCAGCTCCAATAGGGTAGCGGGAGATAATGAGCAGTTCTTC

d_call: NA
j_call: TRBJ2-1
v_call: TRBV12-3/TRBV12-4
clone_size: NA
cdr3_aa: CASSTRLSPSYNEQFF
cdr3_nt: TGTGCCAGCAGTACAAGACTATCTCCCTCCTACAATGAGCAGTTCTTC

d_call: TRBD2
j_call: TRBJ2-1
v_call: TRBV25-1
clone_size: NA
cdr3_aa: CASSDPRGAGARNEQFF
cdr3_nt: TGTGCCAGCAGTGACCCCCGGGGAGCGGGAGCGCGGAATGAGCAGTTCTTC

d_call: NA
j_call: TRBJ2-7
v_call: TRBV25-1
clone_size: NA
cdr3_aa: CASSESSRREQYF
cdr3_nt: TGTGCCAGCAGTGAATCCTCGCGGCGCGAGCAGTACTTC

d_call: TRBD2
j_call: TRBJ2-3
v_call: TRBV5-1
clone_size: many
cdr3_aa: CASSRRTSGPDTQYF
cdr3_nt: TGCGCCAGCAGTCGGAGGACTAGCGGACCAGATACGCAGTATTTT

d_call: TRBD1
j_call: TRBJ2-6
v_call: TRBV24-1
clone_size: NA
cdr3_aa: CATSNRGNGANVLTF
cdr3_nt: TGTGCCACCAGTAACAGGGGGAATGGGGCCAACGTCCTGACTTTC

d_call: TRBD1
j_call: TRBJ1-1
v_call: TRBV18
clone_size: once
cdr3_aa: CASSRQGAGTEAFF
cdr3_nt: TGTGCCAGCTCCCGACAGGGGGCCGGCACTGAAGCTTTCTTT

d_call: NA
j_call: TRBJ2-5
v_call: TRBV5-6
clone_size: NA
cdr3_aa: CASTQGLPETQYF
cdr3_nt: TGTGCCAGCACCCAGGGACTTCCGGAGACCCAGTACTTC

d_call: NA
j_call: TRBJ1-2
v_call: TRBV12-3/TRBV12-4
clone_size: few
cdr3_aa: CASSLRGRGMDYGYTF
cdr3_nt: TGTGCCAGCAGTTTACGGGGCAGGGGCATGGACTATGGCTACACCTTC

d_call: NA
j_call: TRBJ2-5
v_call: TRBV5-4
clone_size: NA
cdr3_aa: CASSLEVRSETQYF
cdr3_nt: TGTGCCAGCAGCTTGGAAGTACGCTCAGAGACCCAGTACTTC

d_call: NA
j_call: TRBJ2-7
v_call: TRBV7-8
clone_size: NA
cdr3_aa: CASTPRDRVGYEQYF
cdr3_nt: TGTGCCAGCACGCCTCGGGACCGAGTTGGCTACGAGCAGTACTTC

d_call: NA
j_call: TRBJ2-7
v_call: TRBV12-5
clone_size: few
cdr3_aa: CASGLRPSNEQYF
cdr3_nt: TGTGCTAGTGGTTTGAGGCCTAGCAACGAGCAGTACTTC

d_call: TRBD1
j_call: TRBJ2-1
v_call: TRBV12-3/TRBV12-4
clone_size: many
cdr3_aa: CASSPRQGVIGNEQFF
cdr3_nt: TGTGCCAGCAGTCCCCGACAGGGTGTTATAGGCAATGAGCAGTTCTTC

d_call: TRBD1
j_call: TRBJ2-7
v_call: TRBV7-6
clone_size: many
cdr3_aa: CASSRRPGTGTYEQYF
cdr3_nt: TGTGCCAGCAGCCGCCGTCCCGGGACAGGGACCTACGAGCAGTACTTC

d_call: TRBD2
j_call: TRBJ2-3
v_call: TRBV9
clone_size: NA
cdr3_aa: CASSVGLADTDTQYF
cdr3_nt: TGTGCCAGCAGCGTAGGGCTAGCGGACACAGATACGCAGTATTTT

d_call: NA
j_call: TRBJ2-7
v_call: TRBV6-5
clone_size: NA
cdr3_aa: CASSYFGLPYEQYF
cdr3_nt: TGTGCCAGCAGTTACTTTGGCCTGCCCTACGAGCAGTACTTC

d_call: NA
j_call: TRBJ2-7
v_call: TRBV18
clone_size: once
cdr3_aa: CASSRAEAYEQYF
cdr3_nt: TGTGCCAGCTCAAGGGCGGAGGCCTACGAGCAGTACTTC

d_call: NA
j_call: TRBJ1-1
v_call: TRBV12-3/TRBV12-4
clone_size: many
cdr3_aa: CASSYRATEAFF
cdr3_nt: TGTGCCAGCAGTTACAGGGCCACTGAAGCTTTCTTT

d_call: NA
j_call: TRBJ2-1
v_call: TRBV12-3/TRBV12-4
clone_size: NA
cdr3_aa: CASSRGVASSSYNEQFF
cdr3_nt: TGTGCCAGCAGCCGAGGGGTAGCATCGAGCTCCTACAATGAGCAGTTCTTC

d_call: NA
j_call: TRBJ2-5
v_call: TRBV6-5
clone_size: NA
cdr3_aa: CASSGDETQYF
cdr3_nt: TGTGCCAGCAGTGGGGATGAGACCCAGTACTTC

d_call: TRBD1
j_call: TRBJ2-2
v_call: TRBV10-3
clone_size: NA
cdr3_aa: CAISGRDRAGELFF
cdr3_nt: TGTGCCATCAGTGGAAGGGACAGGGCCGGGGAGCTGTTTTTT

d_call: NA
j_call: TRBJ2-1
v_call: TRBV20-1
clone_size: NA
cdr3_aa: CSARGTSSISYNEQFF
cdr3_nt: TGCAGTGCTAGAGGCACTAGCAGTATCTCCTACAATGAGCAGTTCTTC

d_call: TRBD1
j_call: TRBJ2-1
v_call: TRBV6-1
clone_size: NA
cdr3_aa: CASSEKLLYRGFYNEQFF
cdr3_nt: TGTGCCAGCAGTGAAAAATTGCTATACAGGGGATTTTACAATGAGCAGTTCTTC

d_call: NA
j_call: TRBJ2-1
v_call: TRBV2
clone_size: few
cdr3_aa: CASLGLISYNEQFF
cdr3_nt: TGTGCCAGCTTGGGTTTGATCTCCTACAATGAGCAGTTCTTC

d_call: NA
j_call: TRBJ1-6
v_call: TRBV10-1
clone_size: NA
cdr3_aa: CASSGNVGGPLHF
cdr3_nt: TGCGCCAGCAGTGGAAACGTGGGTGGACCCCTCCACTTT

d_call: NA
j_call: TRBJ2-5
v_call: TRBV11-3
clone_size: NA
cdr3_aa: CASSPSAEETQYF
cdr3_nt: TGTGCCAGCAGCCCGAGCGCTGAAGAGACCCAGTACTTC

d_call: TRBD2
j_call: TRBJ2-2
v_call: TRBV11-1
clone_size: NA
cdr3_aa: CASSSRGLAGGYTGELFF
cdr3_nt: TGTGCCAGCAGCTCCCGAGGGCTAGCGGGAGGGTACACCGGGGAGCTGTTTTTT

d_call: NA
j_call: TRBJ2-7
v_call: TRBV11-3
clone_size: NA
cdr3_aa: CASSRYRDYEQYF
cdr3_nt: TGTGCCAGCAGCCGATACAGGGACTACGAGCAGTACTTC

d_call: NA
j_call: TRBJ2-1
v_call: TRBV27
clone_size: NA
cdr3_aa: CASSTHQTATYNEQFF
cdr3_nt: TGTGCCAGCAGTACCCACCAGACAGCCACCTACAATGAGCAGTTCTTC

d_call: NA
j_call: TRBJ1-3
v_call: TRBV5-1
clone_size: few
cdr3_aa: CASSLGLISGNTIYF
cdr3_nt: TGCGCCAGCAGCTTGGGACTGATCTCTGGAAACACCATATATTTT

d_call: NA
j_call: TRBJ1-5
v_call: TRBV18
clone_size: NA
cdr3_aa: CASSPGLSNQPQHF
cdr3_nt: TGTGCCAGCTCACCAGGCCTGAGCAATCAGCCCCAGCATTTT

d_call: NA
j_call: TRBJ2-7
v_call: TRBV11-3
clone_size: many
cdr3_aa: CASSLADYSYEQYF
cdr3_nt: TGTGCCAGCAGCTTAGCTGACTACTCCTACGAGCAGTACTTC

d_call: TRBD2
j_call: TRBJ2-2
v_call: TRBV5-6
clone_size: few
cdr3_aa: CASSDVGREPLLNTGELFF
cdr3_nt: TGTGCCAGCAGCGACGTGGGGCGGGAGCCCCTCTTGAACACCGGGGAGCTGTTTTTT

d_call: TRBD1
j_call: TRBJ2-5
v_call: TRBV29-1
clone_size: NA
cdr3_aa: CSLRQGAGETQYF
cdr3_nt: TGCAGCCTAAGACAGGGGGCGGGGGAGACCCAGTACTTC

d_call: NA
j_call: TRBJ2-5
v_call: TRBV24-1
clone_size: once
cdr3_aa: CATSPGASYQETQYF
cdr3_nt: TGTGCCACCAGTCCAGGGGCCTCGTACCAAGAGACCCAGTACTTC

d_call: TRBD2
j_call: TRBJ2-5
v_call: TRBV5-1
clone_size: many
cdr3_aa: CASSLTSGEAETQYF
cdr3_nt: TGCGCCAGCAGCTTGACTAGCGGGGAGGCAGAGACCCAGTACTTC

d_call: TRBD2
j_call: TRBJ2-1
v_call: TRBV12-5
clone_size: few
cdr3_aa: CASGSTQLAVQKEWVYNEQFF
cdr3_nt: TGTGCTAGTGGTTCCACCCAGCTAGCGGTCCAGAAGGAATGGGTTTACAATGAGCAGTTCTTC

d_call: NA
j_call: TRBJ1-2
v_call: TRBV5-6
clone_size: NA
cdr3_aa: CASSVPGRTNPNYGYTF
cdr3_nt: TGTGCCAGCAGCGTTCCGGGACGTACGAACCCTAACTATGGCTACACCTTC

d_call: NA
j_call: TRBJ2-7
v_call: TRBV11-2
clone_size: many
cdr3_aa: CASSLGSVQVGEQYF
cdr3_nt: TGTGCCAGCAGCTTGGGTAGCGTACAGGTTGGCGAGCAGTACTTC

d_call: NA
j_call: TRBJ2-5
v_call: TRBV5-1
clone_size: few
cdr3_aa: CASRAVETQYF
cdr3_nt: TGCGCCAGCAGGGCGGTAGAGACCCAGTACTTC